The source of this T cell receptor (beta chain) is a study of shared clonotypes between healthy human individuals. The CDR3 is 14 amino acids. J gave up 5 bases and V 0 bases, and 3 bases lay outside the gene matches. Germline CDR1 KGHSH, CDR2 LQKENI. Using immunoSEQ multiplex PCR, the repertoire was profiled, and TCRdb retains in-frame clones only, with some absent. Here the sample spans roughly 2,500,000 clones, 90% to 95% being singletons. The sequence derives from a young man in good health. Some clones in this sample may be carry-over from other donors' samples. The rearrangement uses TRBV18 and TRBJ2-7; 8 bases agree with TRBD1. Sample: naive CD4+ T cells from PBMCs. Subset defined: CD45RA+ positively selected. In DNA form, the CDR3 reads TGTGCCAGCTCACCACCGGGACAGGCCCACGAGCAGTACTTC. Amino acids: CASSPPGQAHEQYF.